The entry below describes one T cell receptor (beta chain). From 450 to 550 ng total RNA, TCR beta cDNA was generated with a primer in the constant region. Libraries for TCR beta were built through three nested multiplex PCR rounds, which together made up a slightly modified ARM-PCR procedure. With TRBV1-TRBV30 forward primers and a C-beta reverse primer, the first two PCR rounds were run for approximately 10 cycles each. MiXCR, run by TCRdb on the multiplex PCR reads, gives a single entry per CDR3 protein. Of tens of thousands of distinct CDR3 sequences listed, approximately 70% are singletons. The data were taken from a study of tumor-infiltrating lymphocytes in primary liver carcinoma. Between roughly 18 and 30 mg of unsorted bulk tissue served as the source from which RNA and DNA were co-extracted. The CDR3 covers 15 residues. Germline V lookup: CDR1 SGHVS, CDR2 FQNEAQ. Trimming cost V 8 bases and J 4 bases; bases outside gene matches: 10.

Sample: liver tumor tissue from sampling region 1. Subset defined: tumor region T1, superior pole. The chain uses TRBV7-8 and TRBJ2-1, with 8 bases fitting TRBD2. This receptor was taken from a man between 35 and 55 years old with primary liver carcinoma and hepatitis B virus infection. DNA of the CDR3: TGTGCCAGCCGGCCCCCCAGCGGGAGTTACAATGAGCAGTTCTTC. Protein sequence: CASRPPSGSYNEQFF.